The entry that follows covers one TCR beta chain sequence. Its antigen is unknown. The data stem from a study of T cell responses to AZD1222 COVID-19 vaccine. Sequencing was performed with immunoSEQ multiplex PCR; in TCRdb, only in-frame clones are kept and a portion is missing. In the table there are some 200,000 clones, 90% to 95% of which are singletons. Trimming took 2 bases from V and 8 from J; bases not matched to a gene: 7. The CDR3 extends over 14 amino acids. CDR1 MNHEY and CDR2 SVGAGI come from the germline V gene. Overall study findings and caveats: Only a handful of AZD1222 recipients, several in all, had baseline seropositivity. Clonal diversity was possibly underestimated, and white British individuals and females predominated among donors. CD4 TCRs associated with vaccination spanned spike, dominating at 160-218 and 743-854.

This TCR was recovered from an adult in good health. The rearrangement links TRBV6-5 to TRBJ1-2; 8 bases are shared with TRBD1. This specimen consisted of peripheral blood, obtained on day 0 of AZD1222 vaccination. DNA for the CDR3: TGTGCCAGCAGTTACGGGCAGGGGGCTTGGGGCTACACCTTC. It encodes CASSYGQGAWGYTF.